The 2 T cell receptor beta chains below were found in one sample sequenced in a study of cytomegalovirus exposure and HLA in healthy donors. PCR was performed using 60 Vbeta and 13 Jbeta primers. Some clones are missing from TCRdb's copy, which holds only in-frame ones; the method was immunoSEQ multiplex PCR. The data show approximately 200,000 clones, 70% to 85% seen once. Sequencing was done on a sample of PBMCs. The receptors come from a boy aged 2 to 9 in good health and CMV-seronegative.

The V and J genes are TRBV4-2 and TRBJ1-2; no reliable D call. V shed 0 bases and J shed 2 bases, with 16 bases lying between them. CDR3 length: 17 residues. The germline V gene has CDR1 LGHNA and CDR2 YNFKEQ. The CDR3 here is CASSQELGVINNYGYTF. CDR3 DNA: TGTGCCAGCAGCCAAGAATTGGGAGTGATTAACAACTATGGCTACACCTTC.

The chain links TRBV19 to TRBJ2-7; the match to TRBD2 covers 9 bases. CDR3 length: 14 residues. The junction had 4 bases not matched to a gene; V was cut back by 3 bases and J by 4 bases. The germline gives CDR1 LNHDA, CDR2 SQIVND (reference sequence). CDR3 in amino acids: CASSISGGIYEQYF. CDR3 coding DNA: TGTGCCAGTAGTATTAGCGGGGGAATATACGAGCAGTACTTC.